These T cell receptor beta chains were read from a single sample in a study of blood T cell repertoires in COVID-19. Repertoires were generated with immunoSEQ multiplex PCR, while TCRdb's copy carries only in-frame clones and drops some. The table records around 29,000 clones, approximately 90% of them present only once. The sample comprised peripheral blood. The receptor set was obtained from a man in his 60s with acute or convalescent COVID-19. CDR3s include the opening cysteine and the closing phenylalanine or tryptophan. Each record gives: D gene, V gene, clone size, J gene, CDR3 protein, CDR3 DNA. A D gene is named only where the DNA matches it firmly. The size entry is marked missing in some rows and otherwise reads once, few, many or a size class.

-	TRBV6-4	-	TRBJ2-6	CASSIGSGANVLTF	TGTGCCAGCAGCATCGGGTCTGGGGCCAACGTCCTGACTTTC
TRBD2	TRBV19	few	TRBJ2-7	CASSLGLADEQYF	TGTGCCAGTAGTCTTGGACTAGCGGACGAGCAGTACTTC
-	TRBV21-1	-	TRBJ2-7	CASSDGTQIAQYF	TGTGCCAGCAGCGACGGGACACAGATCGCGCAGTACTTC
TRBD1	TRBV6-5	-	TRBJ1-1	CASSRTGTNTEAFF	TGTGCCAGCAGCCGGACAGGGACGAACACTGAAGCTTTCTTT
TRBD1	TRBV5-1	-	TRBJ1-4	CASSLGGQGREKLFF	TGCGCCAGCAGCTTGGGTGGACAGGGAAGGGAAAAACTGTTTTTT
-	TRBV12-3/TRBV12-4	-	TRBJ1-5	CASKGPSNQPQHF	TGTGCCAGCAAGGGGCCTAGCAATCAGCCCCAGCATTTT
-	TRBV6-1	-	TRBJ2-1	CASSDNRVQQFF	TGTGCCAGCAGTGATAACAGGGTACAGCAGTTCTTC
-	TRBV6-2/TRBV6-3	-	TRBJ1-1	CASSSLTLAEAFF	TGTGCCAGCAGCTCCCTGACTCTCGCTGAAGCTTTCTTT
TRBD1	TRBV7-2	-	TRBJ1-2	CASSSPRDRLYGYTF	TGTGCCAGCAGTTCCCCCCGGGACAGGTTGTATGGCTACACCTTC
TRBD2	TRBV2	few	TRBJ2-3	CAIGAGVRTDTQYF	TGTGCCATCGGAGCGGGGGTCCGGACAGATACGCAGTATTTT
-	TRBV5-1	-	TRBJ2-7	CASSRGSSPGTVYEQYF	TGCGCCAGCAGCCGGGGGAGTAGTCCCGGGACAGTTTACGAGCAGTACTTC
-	TRBV12-2	-	TRBJ1-2	CASRSTSGTSYGYTF	TGTGCAAGTCGCTCTACCTCCGGGACAAGCTATGGCTACACCTTC
-	TRBV29-1	medium-sized	TRBJ2-1	CSVEDPRRDNNEQFF	TGCAGCGTTGAAGATCCTCGGCGGGATAACAATGAGCAGTTCTTC
-	TRBV3-1/TRBV3-2	-	TRBJ1-1	CASSQGSYMNTEAFF	TGTGCCAGCAGCCAGGGCAGCTACATGAACACTGAAGCTTTCTTT
-	TRBV7-9	-	TRBJ1-6	CAVGRSSYNSPLHF	TGTGCCGTGGGGCGGAGCTCCTATAATTCACCCCTCCACTTT
-	TRBV6-6	-	TRBJ2-2	CASSYDRFGSGGELFF	TGTGCCAGCAGTTACGATAGATTCGGGAGCGGCGGGGAGCTGTTTTTT
-	TRBV12-3/TRBV12-4	-	TRBJ1-2	CASSTGTNYGYTF	TGTGCCAGCAGTACCGGGACAAACTATGGCTACACCTTC
-	TRBV6-2/TRBV6-3	once	TRBJ2-1	CASSSGEQFF	TGTGCCAGCAGCTCGGGGGAGCAGTTCTTC
-	TRBV9	-	TRBJ1-1	CASSLTENTEAFF	TGTGCCAGCAGCTTGACAGAGAACACTGAAGCTTTCTTT
-	TRBV9	-	TRBJ2-7	CASNRQDGDEQYF	TGTGCCAGCAACAGACAAGACGGGGACGAGCAGTACTTC
TRBD1	TRBV29-1	-	TRBJ2-7	CSVEDLGTGGTKQYF	TGCAGCGTTGAAGATCTCGGGACAGGGGGAACCAAGCAGTACTTC
TRBD2	TRBV19	-	TRBJ2-1	CASSMGTSGPPGEQFF	TGTGCCAGTAGTATGGGGACTAGCGGGCCCCCGGGGGAGCAGTTCTTC
TRBD2	TRBV7-9	-	TRBJ2-3	CASSMVGGGITDTQYF	TGTGCCAGCAGCATGGTAGGCGGGGGGATCACAGATACGCAGTATTTT
-	TRBV5-1	-	TRBJ1-6	CASSLASPVQDSPLHF	TGCGCCAGCAGCTTGGCTTCGCCAGTCCAGGATTCACCCCTCCACTTT
TRBD2	TRBV18	-	TRBJ2-3	CASGTGGRTDTQYF	TGTGCCAGCGGGACGGGCGGGAGGACAGATACGCAGTATTTT
TRBD1	TRBV27	-	TRBJ2-2	CASSFRQGFGELFF	TGTGCCAGCAGTTTCAGACAGGGGTTCGGGGAGCTGTTTTTT
TRBD2	TRBV27	-	TRBJ2-1	CASSLAWGLAGVKEFF	TGTGCCAGCAGTTTAGCATGGGGACTAGCGGGAGTAAAGGAGTTCTTC
TRBD2	TRBV10-3	-	TRBJ2-5	CAISESTSGSPQYF	TGTGCCATCAGTGAGTCGACTAGCGGGAGCCCCCAGTACTTC
TRBD1	TRBV19	-	TRBJ1-5	CASSTFRGLGLNQPQHF	TGTGCCAGTAGTACTTTCAGGGGGCTGGGGCTAAATCAGCCCCAGCATTTT
-	TRBV3-1/TRBV3-2	once	TRBJ1-1	CASSQAGQRGFF	TGTGCCAGCAGCCAAGCCGGACAGCGAGGTTTCTTT
-	TRBV13	-	TRBJ1-1	CASSLGQLEAFF	TGTGCCAGCAGCTTGGGGCAGTTAGAAGCTTTCTTT
-	TRBV18	-	TRBJ2-7	CASSALGGTNEQYF	TGTGCCAGCTCAGCACTCGGGGGAACCAACGAGCAGTACTTC
TRBD1	TRBV9	-	TRBJ2-7	CASSVGQGVSYEQYF	TGTGCCAGCAGCGTAGGTCAGGGGGTGTCCTACGAGCAGTACTTC
TRBD2	TRBV7-9	-	TRBJ2-1	CASSAASGYSYNEQFF	TGTGCCAGCAGCGCCGCTAGCGGGTACTCCTACAATGAGCAGTTCTTC
TRBD2	TRBV7-9	-	TRBJ2-1	CASSSGLAGHPGDEQFF	TGTGCCAGCAGCAGTGGACTAGCGGGACACCCCGGGGATGAGCAGTTCTTC
-	TRBV19	-	TRBJ1-1	CASSIDDGAGRTEAFF	TGTGCCAGTAGTATAGATGATGGGGCAGGACGGACTGAAGCTTTCTTT
TRBD2	TRBV9	-	TRBJ2-1	CASSVTGTSVYNEQFF	TGTGCCAGCAGCGTAACCGGGACTAGCGTTTACAATGAGCAGTTCTTC
TRBD2	TRBV7-2	-	TRBJ2-2	CASSLKAGGTGELFF	TGTGCCAGCAGCTTAAAGGCGGGGGGCACCGGGGAGCTGTTTTTT
-	TRBV11-2	-	TRBJ1-2	CASSSIAGKNYGYTF	TGTGCCAGCAGCTCTATCGCCGGGAAAAACTATGGCTACACCTTC
TRBD1	TRBV15	-	TRBJ1-1	CATSTGQVNTEAFF	TGTGCCACCAGCACAGGACAGGTTAACACTGAAGCTTTCTTT
TRBD1	TRBV19	-	TRBJ1-2	CASRDRGHGYTF	TGTGCCAGCCGGGACAGGGGGCATGGCTACACCTTC
-	TRBV18	-	TRBJ1-1	CASSPPYNTEAFF	TGTGCCAGCTCACCACCGTATAACACTGAAGCTTTCTTT
-	TRBV18	-	TRBJ2-1	CASSQNNRVDEQFF	TGTGCCAGCTCACAAAACAACAGGGTCGATGAGCAGTTCTTC
-	TRBV10-3	-	TRBJ2-3	CAIRRTDTQYF	TGTGCCATCAGGAGAACAGATACGCAGTATTTT
TRBD2	TRBV6-9	-	TRBJ2-2	CAIPPGRAGELFF	TGTGCCATCCCTCCCGGGAGGGCCGGGGAGCTGTTTTTT
-	TRBV19	-	TRBJ2-2	CASSIELRSGELFF	TGTGCCAGTAGTATAGAACTAAGGTCCGGGGAGCTGTTTTTT
-	TRBV3-1/TRBV3-2	-	TRBJ1-6	CASSQANGNSPLHF	TGTGCCAGCAGCCAAGCAAACGGGAATTCACCCCTCCACTTT
TRBD1	TRBV6-5	-	TRBJ1-5	CASRTGINQPQHF	TGTGCCAGCCGGACAGGGATCAATCAGCCCCAGCATTTT
-	TRBV4-1	once	TRBJ1-6	CASSQARQLDTLHF	TGCGCCAGCAGCCAGGCCAGACAGCTTGACACCCTCCACTTT
-	TRBV7-2	-	TRBJ1-3	CASSLPTGNTIYF	TGTGCCAGCAGCTTACCTACAGGGAACACCATATATTTT
-	TRBV4-2	-	TRBJ2-3	CASSHLLAFGTDTQYF	TGTGCCAGCAGCCATCTCCTAGCGTTTGGGACAGATACGCAGTATTTT
-	TRBV28	-	TRBJ1-5	CASNPGSQYSNQPQHF	TGTGCCAGCAACCCGGGGAGTCAGTATAGCAATCAGCCCCAGCATTTT
TRBD1	TRBV5-1	-	TRBJ1-1	CASSNNRGSAFF	TGCGCCAGCAGCAATAACAGGGGCTCAGCTTTCTTT
-	TRBV14	-	TRBJ2-1	CASSQVPSLTGSYNEQFF	TGTGCCAGCAGCCAAGTCCCATCCCTAACAGGCTCCTACAATGAGCAGTTCTTC
TRBD2	TRBV10-1	-	TRBJ2-3	CASSEWGLAGASTDTQYF	TGCGCCAGCAGTGAGTGGGGGTTAGCGGGGGCCTCCACAGATACGCAGTATTTT